The rows below give T cell receptor beta chains drawn from one sample of a study of prognosis after radiotherapy for stage I lung cancer. Via MiXCR, TCRdb re-called the multiplex PCR reads, giving one row per CDR3 protein. The repertoire holds 20,000 to 30,000 distinct CDR3 sequences, with approximately 44% as singletons. The sequenced sample was PBMCs, obtained before or after stereotactic body radiation therapy (not recorded which). These receptors were obtained from a donor of 50 years or more with non-small cell lung cancer. Each CDR3 is given with its conserved first and last residue. Fields, in order: clone size, V gene, D gene, J gene, CDR3 protein, CDR3 DNA. A D gene is named only where the DNA matches it firmly. Size is stated for part of the rows, as once, few or many counts, or as a class when the clone is expanded.

>.|TRBV19|.|TRBJ2-7
CASSATSYPYDQYF
TGTGCAAGTAGCGCCACTAGCTACCCCTACGATCAGTACTTC
>.|TRBV6-1|.|TRBJ1-6
CASVPTYNPPLHF
TGTGCCAGCGTACCAACCTATAATCCACCCCTCCACTTT
>many|TRBV5-5|.|TRBJ1-6
CASSLAPANLAYNSPLHF
TGTGCCAGCAGCTTGGCCCCGGCCAATCTGGCCTATAATTCACCCCTCCACTTT
>many|TRBV5-4|.|TRBJ2-7
CASSFRPDYEQYF
TGTGCCAGCAGCTTCCGACCAGACTACGAGCAGTACTTC
>.|TRBV30|TRBD1|TRBJ2-2
CAWSRTGFGGELFF
TGTGCCTGGAGTCGGACAGGGTTTGGCGGGGAGCTGTTTTTT
>.|TRBV7-2|.|TRBJ2-1
CASSTLGYNEQFF
TGTGCCAGCAGCACCCTGGGCTACAATGAGCAGTTCTTC
>many|TRBV11-2|TRBD1|TRBJ1-2
CASSLSPGQGNYGYTF
TGTGCCAGCAGCTTAAGCCCGGGACAGGGGAACTATGGCTACACCTTC
>many|TRBV2|TRBD2|TRBJ2-1
CASRGTSGGVGNEQFF
TGTGCCAGCAGGGGGACTAGCGGGGGGGTTGGTAATGAGCAGTTCTTC
>.|TRBV3-1|.|TRBJ2-3
CASSQDLRDTQYF
TGTGCCAGCAGCCAAGATTTACGGGATACGCAGTATTTT
>.|TRBV27|TRBD1|TRBJ1-6
CASALWDRGSPLHF
TGTGCCAGCGCTCTATGGGACAGGGGTTCACCCCTCCACTTT
>many|TRBV2|.|TRBJ1-1
CASSPLGQRSAFF
TGTGCCAGCAGTCCACTTGGACAAAGAAGTGCTTTCTTT
>many|TRBV6-2/TRBV6-3|.|TRBJ1-5
CASSYGSNQPQHF
TGTGCCAGCAGTTACGGGAGCAATCAGCCCCAGCATTTT
>many|TRBV11-2|TRBD1|TRBJ2-7
CASSLGSGQGSHYEQYF
TGTGCCAGCAGCTTAGGGTCGGGACAGGGTAGTCACTACGAGCAGTACTTC
>many|TRBV11-2|.|TRBJ2-7
CASSLASYTRGGYEQYF
TGTGCCAGCAGCTTAGCCTCGTATACTAGAGGGGGCTACGAGCAGTACTTC
>many|TRBV20-1|TRBD2|TRBJ2-7
CSAKKGLAGGYEQYF
TGCAGTGCTAAAAAGGGACTAGCGGGCGGCTACGAGCAGTACTTC
>.|TRBV5-1|.|TRBJ2-2
CASSPQGSIDTGELFF
TGCGCCAGCAGCCCCCAGGGGAGTATCGACACCGGGGAGCTGTTTTTT
>.|TRBV12-3/TRBV12-4|TRBD1|TRBJ1-2
CASSPPGQGALGGYTF
TGTGCCAGCAGTCCACCGGGACAGGGGGCACTCGGTGGCTACACCTTC
>many|TRBV7-9|TRBD1|TRBJ2-5
CASSFLTGQETQYF
TGTGCCAGCAGCTTCCTGACAGGGCAGGAGACCCAGTACTTC
>.|TRBV9|.|TRBJ2-2
CASSPLGATGELFF
TGTGCCAGCTCACCACTTGGGGCCACCGGGGAGCTGTTTTTT
>many|TRBV30|.|TRBJ2-2
CAWSTGRTGELFF
TGTGCCTGGAGTACGGGCCGCACCGGGGAGCTGTTTTTT
>many|TRBV5-1|TRBD2|TRBJ2-1
CASSFGTSGNNEQFF
TGCGCCAGCAGCTTCGGGACTAGCGGGAACAATGAGCAGTTCTTC
>.|TRBV6-5|.|TRBJ1-5
CASSYVGVGQPQHF
TGTGCCAGCAGTTACGTTGGCGTAGGTCAGCCCCAGCATTTT
>many|TRBV20-1|.|TRBJ2-2
CSARVIGGGASGELFF
TGCAGTGCTAGAGTAATTGGAGGGGGGGCGTCCGGGGAGCTGTTTTTT
>.|TRBV2|.|TRBJ1-2
CASSALTYGYTF
TGTGCCAGCAGTGCTCTGACCTATGGCTACACCTTC
>many|TRBV27|TRBD1|TRBJ2-7
CASSFSLRDSTYEQYF
TGTGCCAGCAGTTTCTCTCTTCGGGACAGTACCTACGAGCAGTACTTC
>many|TRBV9|TRBD2|TRBJ2-3
CASSRSGATDTQYF
TGTGCCAGCAGCAGAAGCGGGGCAACAGATACGCAGTATTTT